The present TCR beta chain was sequenced within a study of blood T cell repertoires in COVID-19. As for the study in general: T cells, B-cell-depleted T cells, or PBMCs provided the cDNA or gDNA that served as material.

The V gene lost 6 bases and the J gene lost 1 base, with 10 bases spanning the gap. Germline V CDR1 and CDR2: LNHDA, SQIVND (reference sequence). The CDR3 spans 13 residues. Libraries were prepared by immunoSEQ multiplex PCR; TCRdb keeps only in-frame clonotypes and omits some of them. This sample has about 74,000 clones, with around nine tenths found just once. The origin of this receptor is a woman over 75 with acute or convalescent COVID-19. The rearrangement uses TRBV19 and TRBJ2-7; D not certain. Sequencing was performed on peripheral blood. CDR3 DNA: TGTGCCAGTAGCGCCACTCTTTCCTACGAGCAGTACTTC. This sequence encodes CASSATLSYEQYF.